This T cell receptor beta chain came from a study of shared clonotypes between healthy human individuals. Study-level findings and limits: Donors were few, which limited the genetic and exposure-history diversity represented.

The CDR3 consists of 17 residues. Per the germline V gene, CDR1 is SEHNR and CDR2 is FQNEAQ (reference sequence). J was trimmed by 1 base and V by 5 bases; bases with no gene match: 11. Remarks on this clone: Its antigen is not identified.

TCRdb keeps only in-frame clones here, not all; method: immunoSEQ multiplex PCR. Here the sample spans more than 2 million clones, approximately 94% being singletons. The sample taken for sequencing was naive CD4+ T cells sorted from blood. The subset: CD45RA+ positively selected. This rearrangement joins TRBV7-9 to TRBJ2-1; 7 positions match TRBD1. The sequence was collected from a man younger than 35 in good health. This CDR3 is CASSKRLGTVSYNEQFF. The CDR3 bases are TGTGCCAGCAGCAAGCGCTTGGGGACAGTTTCCTACAATGAGCAGTTCTTC.